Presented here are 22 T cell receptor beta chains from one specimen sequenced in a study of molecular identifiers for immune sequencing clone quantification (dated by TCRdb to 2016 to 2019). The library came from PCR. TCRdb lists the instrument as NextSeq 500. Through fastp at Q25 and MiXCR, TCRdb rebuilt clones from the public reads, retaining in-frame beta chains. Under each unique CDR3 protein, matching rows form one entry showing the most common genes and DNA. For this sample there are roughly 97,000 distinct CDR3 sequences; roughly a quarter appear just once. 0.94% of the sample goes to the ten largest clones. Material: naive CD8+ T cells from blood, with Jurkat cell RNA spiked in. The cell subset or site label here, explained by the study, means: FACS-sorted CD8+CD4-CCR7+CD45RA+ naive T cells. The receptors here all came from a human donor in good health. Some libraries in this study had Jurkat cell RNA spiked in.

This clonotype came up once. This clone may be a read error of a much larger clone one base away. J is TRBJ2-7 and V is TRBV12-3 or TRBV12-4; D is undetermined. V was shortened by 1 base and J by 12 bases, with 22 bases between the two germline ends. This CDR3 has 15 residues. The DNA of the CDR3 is TGTGCCAGCAGTTTAGATGGGCAACGGGCCTCTGATCCGTACTTC. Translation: CASSLDGQRASDPYF.

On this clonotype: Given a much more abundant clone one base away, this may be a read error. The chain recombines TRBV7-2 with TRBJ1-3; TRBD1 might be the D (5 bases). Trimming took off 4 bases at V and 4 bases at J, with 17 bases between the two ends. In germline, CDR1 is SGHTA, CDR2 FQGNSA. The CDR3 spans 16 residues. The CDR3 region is CASSSPGVGVGNTIYF. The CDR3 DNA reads TGTGCCAGCAGCTCCCCTGGGGTGGGGGTCGGAAACACCATATATTTT.

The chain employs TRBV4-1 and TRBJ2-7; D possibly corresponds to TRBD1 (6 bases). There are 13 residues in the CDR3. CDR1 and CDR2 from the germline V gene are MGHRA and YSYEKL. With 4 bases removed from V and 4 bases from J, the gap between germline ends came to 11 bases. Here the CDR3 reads CASSPGQQYEQYF. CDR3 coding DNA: TGCGCCAGCAGCCCTGGACAGCAATACGAGCAGTACTTC.

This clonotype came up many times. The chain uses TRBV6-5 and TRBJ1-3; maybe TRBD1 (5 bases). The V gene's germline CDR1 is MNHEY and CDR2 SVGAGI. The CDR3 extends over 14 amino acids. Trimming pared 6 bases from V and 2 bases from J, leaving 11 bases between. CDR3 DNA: TGTGCCAGCAGCCCGACAGATCCTGGAAACACCATATATTTT. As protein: CASSPTDPGNTIYF.

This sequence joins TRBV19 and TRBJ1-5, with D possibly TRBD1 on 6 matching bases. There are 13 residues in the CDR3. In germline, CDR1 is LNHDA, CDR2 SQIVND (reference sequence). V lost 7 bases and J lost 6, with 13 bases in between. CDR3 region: CASNGGPVQPQHF. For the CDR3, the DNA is TGTGCCAGTAACGGGGGGCCTGTTCAGCCCCAGCATTTT.

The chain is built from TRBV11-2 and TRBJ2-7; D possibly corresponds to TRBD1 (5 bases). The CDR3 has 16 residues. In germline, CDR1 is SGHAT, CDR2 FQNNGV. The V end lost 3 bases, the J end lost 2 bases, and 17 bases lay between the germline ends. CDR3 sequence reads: CASSFRTRMGPYEQYF. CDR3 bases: TGTGCCAGCAGCTTCAGGACACGCATGGGCCCCTACGAGCAGTACTTC.

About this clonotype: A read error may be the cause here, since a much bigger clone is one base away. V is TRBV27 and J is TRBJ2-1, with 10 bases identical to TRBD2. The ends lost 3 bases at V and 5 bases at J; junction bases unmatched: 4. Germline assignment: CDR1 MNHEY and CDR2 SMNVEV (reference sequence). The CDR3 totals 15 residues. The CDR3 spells CASSFSGGPDNEQFF. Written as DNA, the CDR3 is TGTGCCAGCAGTTTTAGCGGGGGGCCCGACAATGAGCAGTTCTTC.

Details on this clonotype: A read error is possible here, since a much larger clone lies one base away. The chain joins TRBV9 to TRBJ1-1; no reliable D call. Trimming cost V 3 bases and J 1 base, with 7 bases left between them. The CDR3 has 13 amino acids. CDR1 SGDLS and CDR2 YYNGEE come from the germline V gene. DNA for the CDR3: TGTGCCAGCAGCGCCTCGGCGAACACTGAAGCTTTCTTT. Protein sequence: CASSASANTEAFF.

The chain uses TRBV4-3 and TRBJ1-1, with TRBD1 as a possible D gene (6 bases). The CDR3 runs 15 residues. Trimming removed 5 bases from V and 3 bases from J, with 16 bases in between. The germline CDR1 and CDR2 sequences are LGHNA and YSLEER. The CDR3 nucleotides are TGCGCCAGCAGCAACCGGGACACTTTACACACTGAAGCTTTCTTT. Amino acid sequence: CASSNRDTLHTEAFF.

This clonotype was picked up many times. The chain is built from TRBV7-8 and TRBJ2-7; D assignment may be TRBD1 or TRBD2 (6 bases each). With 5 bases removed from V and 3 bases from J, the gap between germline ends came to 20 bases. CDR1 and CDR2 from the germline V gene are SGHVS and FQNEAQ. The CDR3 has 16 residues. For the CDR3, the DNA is TGTGCCAGCAGCCCGGAGGGGTGGGGGCTTTACTACGAGCAGTACTTC. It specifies CASSPEGWGLYYEQYF.

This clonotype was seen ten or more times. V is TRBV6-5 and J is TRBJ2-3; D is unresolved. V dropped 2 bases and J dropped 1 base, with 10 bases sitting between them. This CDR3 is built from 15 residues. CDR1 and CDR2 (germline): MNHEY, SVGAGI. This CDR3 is CASSYLGGGTDTQYF. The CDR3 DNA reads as TGTGCCAGCAGTTACCTCGGCGGAGGCACAGATACGCAGTATTTT.

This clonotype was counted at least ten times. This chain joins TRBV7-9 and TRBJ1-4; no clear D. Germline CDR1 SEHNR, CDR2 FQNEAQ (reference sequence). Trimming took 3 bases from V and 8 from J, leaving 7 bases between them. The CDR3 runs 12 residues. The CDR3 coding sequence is TGTGCCAGCAGCTTTGAAGGGGAAAAACTGTTTTTT. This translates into CASSFEGEKLFF.

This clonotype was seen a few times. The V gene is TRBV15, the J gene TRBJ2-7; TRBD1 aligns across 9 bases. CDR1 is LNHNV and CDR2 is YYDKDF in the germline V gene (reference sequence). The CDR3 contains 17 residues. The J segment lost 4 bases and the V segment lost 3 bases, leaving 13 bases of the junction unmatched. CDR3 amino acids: CATSSEQGATAVYEQYF. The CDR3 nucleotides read TGTGCCACCAGCAGTGAACAGGGGGCCACCGCGGTGTACGAGCAGTACTTC.

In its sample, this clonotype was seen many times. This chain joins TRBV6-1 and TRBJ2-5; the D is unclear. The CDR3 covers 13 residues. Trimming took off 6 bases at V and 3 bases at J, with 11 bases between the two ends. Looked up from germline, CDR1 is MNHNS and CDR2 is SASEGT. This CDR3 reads CASSAGPKETQYF. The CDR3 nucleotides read TGTGCCAGCAGCGCCGGGCCAAAAGAGACCCAGTACTTC.

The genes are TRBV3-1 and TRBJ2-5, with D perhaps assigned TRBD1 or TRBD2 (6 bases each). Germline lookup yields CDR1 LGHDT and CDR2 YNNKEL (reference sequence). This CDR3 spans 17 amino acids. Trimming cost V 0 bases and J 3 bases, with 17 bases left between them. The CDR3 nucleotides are TGTGCCAGCAGCCAAGATCGCCCGGGGGCTGGGGAAGAGACCCAGTACTTC. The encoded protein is CASSQDRPGAGEETQYF.

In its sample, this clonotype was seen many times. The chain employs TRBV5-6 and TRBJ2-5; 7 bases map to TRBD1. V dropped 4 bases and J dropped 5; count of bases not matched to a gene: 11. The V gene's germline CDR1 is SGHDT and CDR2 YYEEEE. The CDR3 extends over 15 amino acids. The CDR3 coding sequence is TGTGCCAGCAGCCCATCGACAGGGAACGTCGAGACCCAGTACTTC. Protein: CASSPSTGNVETQYF.

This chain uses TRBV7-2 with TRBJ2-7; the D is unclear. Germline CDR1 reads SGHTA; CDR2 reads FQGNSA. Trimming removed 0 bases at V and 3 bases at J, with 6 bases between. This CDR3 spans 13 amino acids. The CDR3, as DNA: TGTGCCAGCAGCTTAGCACACAACTACGAGCAGTACTTC. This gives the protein CASSLAHNYEQYF.

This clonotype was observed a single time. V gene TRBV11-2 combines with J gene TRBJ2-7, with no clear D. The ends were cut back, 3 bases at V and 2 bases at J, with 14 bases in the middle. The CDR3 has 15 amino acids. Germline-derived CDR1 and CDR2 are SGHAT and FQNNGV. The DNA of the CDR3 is TGTGCCAGCAGCTTTGTTAACAGCGAGCCCTACGAGCAGTACTTC. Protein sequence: CASSFVNSEPYEQYF.

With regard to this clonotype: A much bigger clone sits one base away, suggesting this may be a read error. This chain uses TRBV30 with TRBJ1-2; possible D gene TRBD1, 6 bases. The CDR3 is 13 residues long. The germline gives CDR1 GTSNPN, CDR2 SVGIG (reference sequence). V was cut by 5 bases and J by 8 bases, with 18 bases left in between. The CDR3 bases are TGTGCCTGGTGGTCGTATGGGACACACGGCTACACCTTC. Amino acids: CAWWSYGTHGYTF.

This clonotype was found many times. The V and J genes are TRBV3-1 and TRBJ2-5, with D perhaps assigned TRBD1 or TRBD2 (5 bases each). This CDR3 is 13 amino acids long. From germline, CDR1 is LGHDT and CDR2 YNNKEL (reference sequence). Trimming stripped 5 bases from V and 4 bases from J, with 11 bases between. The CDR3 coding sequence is TGTGCCAGCAGCGATGGGACGGCAGAGACCCAGTACTTC. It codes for CASSDGTAETQYF.

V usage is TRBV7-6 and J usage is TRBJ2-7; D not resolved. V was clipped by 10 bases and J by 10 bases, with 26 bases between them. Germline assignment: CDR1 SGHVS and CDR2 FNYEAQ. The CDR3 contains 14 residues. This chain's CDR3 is CATSTTVSPLDQYF. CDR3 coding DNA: TGTGCCACCTCGACGACGGTATCCCCTCTCGATCAGTACTTC.

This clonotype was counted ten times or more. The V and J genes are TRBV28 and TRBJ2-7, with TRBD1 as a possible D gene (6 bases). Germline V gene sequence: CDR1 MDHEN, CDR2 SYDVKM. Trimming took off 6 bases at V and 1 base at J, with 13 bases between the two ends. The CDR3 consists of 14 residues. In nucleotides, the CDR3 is TGTGCCAGCAGCCAGGGGTCTGGATCCTACGAGCAGTACTTC. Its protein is CASSQGSGSYEQYF.